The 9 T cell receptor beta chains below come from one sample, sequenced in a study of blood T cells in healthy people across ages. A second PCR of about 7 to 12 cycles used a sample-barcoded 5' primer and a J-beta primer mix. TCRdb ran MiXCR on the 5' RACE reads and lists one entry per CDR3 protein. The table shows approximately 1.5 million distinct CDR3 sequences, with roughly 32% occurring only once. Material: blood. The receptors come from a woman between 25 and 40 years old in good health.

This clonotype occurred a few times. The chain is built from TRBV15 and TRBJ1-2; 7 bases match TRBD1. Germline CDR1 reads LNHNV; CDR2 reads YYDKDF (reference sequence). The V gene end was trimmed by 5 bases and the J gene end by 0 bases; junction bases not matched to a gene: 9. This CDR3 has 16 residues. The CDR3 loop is CATSRTRTGSNYGYTF. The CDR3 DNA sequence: TGTGCCACCAGCCGAACGAGGACAGGTTCTAACTATGGCTACACCTTC.

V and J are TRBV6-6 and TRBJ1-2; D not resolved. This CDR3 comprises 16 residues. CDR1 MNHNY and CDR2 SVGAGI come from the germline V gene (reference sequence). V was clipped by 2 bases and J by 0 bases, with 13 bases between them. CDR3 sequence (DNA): TGTGCCAGCAGTTACGAATCCCCTCGAGCTAACTATGGCTACACCTTC. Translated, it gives CASSYESPRANYGYTF.

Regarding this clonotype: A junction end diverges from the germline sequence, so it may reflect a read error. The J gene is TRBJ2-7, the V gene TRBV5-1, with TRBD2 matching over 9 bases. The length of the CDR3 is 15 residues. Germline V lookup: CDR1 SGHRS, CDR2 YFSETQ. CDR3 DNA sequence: TGCGCCAGCAGCTTGGGACTAGCGGCCTCCTACGAGCTGTACTTC. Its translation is CASSLGLAASYELYF. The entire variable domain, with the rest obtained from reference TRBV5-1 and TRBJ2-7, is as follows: KAGVTQTPRYLIKTRGQQVTLSCSPISGHRSVSWYQQTPGQGLQFLFEYFSETQRNKGNFPGRFSGRQFSNSRSEMNVSTLELGDSALYLCASSLGLAASYELYFGPGTRLTVT.

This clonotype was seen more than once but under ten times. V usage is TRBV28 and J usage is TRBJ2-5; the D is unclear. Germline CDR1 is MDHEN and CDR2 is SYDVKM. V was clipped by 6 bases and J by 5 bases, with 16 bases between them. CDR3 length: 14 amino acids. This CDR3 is CASRRTAPWETQYF. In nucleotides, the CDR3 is TGTGCCAGCAGGCGGACGGCGCCCTGGGAGACCCAGTACTTC.

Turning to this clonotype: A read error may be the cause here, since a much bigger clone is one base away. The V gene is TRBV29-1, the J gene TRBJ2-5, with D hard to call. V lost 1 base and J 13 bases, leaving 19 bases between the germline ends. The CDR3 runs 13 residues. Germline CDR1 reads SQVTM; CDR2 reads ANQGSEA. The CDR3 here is CSVEGVNSYERYF. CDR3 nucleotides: TGCAGCGTTGAAGGGGTAAATTCCTACGAGCGGTACTTC.

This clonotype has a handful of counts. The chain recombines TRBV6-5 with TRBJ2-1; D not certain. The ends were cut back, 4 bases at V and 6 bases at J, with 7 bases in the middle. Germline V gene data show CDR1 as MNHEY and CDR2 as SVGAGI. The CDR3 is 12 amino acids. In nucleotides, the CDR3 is TGTGCCAGCAGTTCAGTCGCCAATGAGCAGTTCTTC. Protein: CASSSVANEQFF.

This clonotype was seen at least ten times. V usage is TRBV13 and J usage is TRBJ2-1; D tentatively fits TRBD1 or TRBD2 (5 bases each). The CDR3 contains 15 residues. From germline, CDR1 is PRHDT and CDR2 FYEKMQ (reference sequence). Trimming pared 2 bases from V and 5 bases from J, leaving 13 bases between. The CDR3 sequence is CASSLPSGTNNEQFF. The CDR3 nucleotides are TGTGCCAGCAGCTTACCTTCAGGGACCAACAATGAGCAGTTCTTC.

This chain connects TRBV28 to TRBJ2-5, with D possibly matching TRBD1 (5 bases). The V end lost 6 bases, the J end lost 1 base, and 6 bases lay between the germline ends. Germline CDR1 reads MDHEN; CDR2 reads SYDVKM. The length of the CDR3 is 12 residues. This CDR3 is CASRTVQETQYF. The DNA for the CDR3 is TGTGCCAGCAGGACAGTCCAAGAGACCCAGTACTTC.

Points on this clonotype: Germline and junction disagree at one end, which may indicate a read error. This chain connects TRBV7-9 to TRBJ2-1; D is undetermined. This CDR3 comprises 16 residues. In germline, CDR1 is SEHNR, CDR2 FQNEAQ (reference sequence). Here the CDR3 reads CASSPGLFQPYSEQFF. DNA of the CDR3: TGTGCCAGCAGCCCGGGCCTCTTCCAACCATACAGTGAGCAGTTCTTC.